A selection of T cell receptor beta chains follows, all from one sample in a study of cytomegalovirus exposure and HLA in healthy donors. Measured with immunoSEQ multiplex PCR; TCRdb has only the in-frame clones, and not every one. In the table there are more than 90,000 clones, roughly 72% of which are singletons. Sequencing was carried out using PBMCs. The receptors derive from a young man in good health and CMV-seronegative. CDR3s include the opening cysteine and the closing phenylalanine or tryptophan. Each record gives: J gene, V gene, CDR3 length, CDR3 protein.

j_call: TRBJ1-2; v_call: TRBV29-1; cdr3_length: 11; cdr3_aa: CSVPTGYGYTF
j_call: NA; v_call: TRBV18; cdr3_length: 16; cdr3_aa: CASSTGQGLGSYEQYF
j_call: TRBJ1-1; v_call: TRBV10-1; cdr3_length: 11; cdr3_aa: CASSDGEEAFF
j_call: TRBJ2-1; v_call: TRBV7-3; cdr3_length: 13; cdr3_aa: CASSPGSYNEQFF
j_call: TRBJ1-1; v_call: TRBV27; cdr3_length: 15; cdr3_aa: CASSLSRASNTEAFF
j_call: TRBJ2-4; v_call: TRBV20-1; cdr3_length: 11; cdr3_aa: CSANQGNIQYF
j_call: TRBJ2-7; v_call: TRBV18; cdr3_length: 15; cdr3_aa: CASSLASSRGYEQYF
j_call: TRBJ2-5; v_call: TRBV4-3; cdr3_length: 13; cdr3_aa: CASSQAKAGTQYF
j_call: TRBJ2-5; v_call: TRBV7-7; cdr3_length: 14; cdr3_aa: CASSPSYLRETQYF
j_call: TRBJ2-2; v_call: TRBV7-8; cdr3_length: 17; cdr3_aa: CASSLSRLWGGTGELFF
j_call: TRBJ1-1; v_call: TRBV4-1; cdr3_length: 13; cdr3_aa: CASTQTVNTEAFF
j_call: TRBJ2-3; v_call: TRBV5-1; cdr3_length: 16; cdr3_aa: CASSSRLAGSTDTQYF
j_call: TRBJ2-7; v_call: TRBV29-1; cdr3_length: 11; cdr3_aa: CSGRTDYEQYF
j_call: TRBJ2-5; v_call: TRBV27; cdr3_length: 15; cdr3_aa: CASDAGTGGLETQYF
j_call: TRBJ1-2; v_call: TRBV5-6; cdr3_length: 16; cdr3_aa: CASSSPSGRPNYGYTF
j_call: TRBJ2-2; v_call: TRBV11-1; cdr3_length: 16; cdr3_aa: CASSLQTGLRGGELFF
j_call: TRBJ2-3; v_call: TRBV6-1; cdr3_length: 12; cdr3_aa: CASTQRTDTQYF
j_call: TRBJ1-1; v_call: TRBV29-1; cdr3_length: 12; cdr3_aa: CSVDGVNTEAFF
j_call: TRBJ1-1; v_call: TRBV18; cdr3_length: 15; cdr3_aa: CASSYTDSTLTEAFF
j_call: TRBJ1-1; v_call: TRBV19; cdr3_length: 14; cdr3_aa: CASSIPVGGSEAFF
j_call: TRBJ1-2; v_call: TRBV6-6; cdr3_length: 14; cdr3_aa: CASSGAEIRYGYTF
j_call: TRBJ1-4; v_call: TRBV5-1; cdr3_length: 14; cdr3_aa: CASSAGSGGEKLFF
j_call: TRBJ1-3; v_call: TRBV4-3; cdr3_length: 18; cdr3_aa: CASSQDFSPGQTANTIYF
j_call: TRBJ1-1; v_call: TRBV29-1; cdr3_length: 13; cdr3_aa: CSGRVSENTEAFF
j_call: TRBJ1-4; v_call: TRBV7-8; cdr3_length: 15; cdr3_aa: CASSSGTGVNEKLFF
j_call: TRBJ1-1; v_call: TRBV4-3; cdr3_length: 16; cdr3_aa: CASSQGSTGAYTEAFF
j_call: TRBJ1-3; v_call: TRBV5-1; cdr3_length: 17; cdr3_aa: CASSSGTPGSSGNTIYF
j_call: NA; v_call: TRBV5-4; cdr3_length: 14; cdr3_aa: CASSWSGQIYEQYF
j_call: TRBJ2-2; v_call: TRBV9; cdr3_length: 17; cdr3_aa: CASSVGPSGIYTGELFF
j_call: TRBJ2-1; v_call: TRBV5-1; cdr3_length: 17; cdr3_aa: CASSLDLAGASYNEQFF
j_call: TRBJ1-1; v_call: TRBV19; cdr3_length: 14; cdr3_aa: CASSTSGGVTEAFF
j_call: TRBJ2-5; v_call: TRBV10-3; cdr3_length: 14; cdr3_aa: CAISRQGAQETQYF
j_call: TRBJ2-3; v_call: TRBV6-5; cdr3_length: 13; cdr3_aa: CASSRQGADTQYF
j_call: TRBJ2-1; v_call: TRBV5-1; cdr3_length: 15; cdr3_aa: CASSLGQNPYNEQFF
j_call: TRBJ1-2; v_call: TRBV27; cdr3_length: 14; cdr3_aa: CASSFRDRFSGYTF
j_call: TRBJ1-1; v_call: TRBV27; cdr3_length: 15; cdr3_aa: CASSFSGGMRTEAFF
j_call: TRBJ1-1; v_call: TRBV7-3; cdr3_length: 13; cdr3_aa: CASSLTGITEAFF
j_call: TRBJ2-7; v_call: TRBV7-9; cdr3_length: 18; cdr3_aa: CASSLLTSGGGLFPGQYF
j_call: TRBJ2-2; v_call: TRBV5-1; cdr3_length: 17; cdr3_aa: CASIPGPSGRGTGELFF
j_call: TRBJ2-5; v_call: TRBV19; cdr3_length: 15; cdr3_aa: CASSQGQAPWDPQYF
j_call: TRBJ1-2; v_call: TRBV19; cdr3_length: 16; cdr3_aa: CASSKGQGVVNYGYTF
j_call: TRBJ2-3; v_call: TRBV10-1; cdr3_length: 16; cdr3_aa: CASSEKRGTVADTQYF
j_call: TRBJ2-2; v_call: TRBV7-9; cdr3_length: 12; cdr3_aa: CAPVGDTGELFF
j_call: TRBJ1-6; v_call: TRBV7-8; cdr3_length: 18; cdr3_aa: CASSYIQGPSSYNSPLHF
j_call: TRBJ2-1; v_call: TRBV25-1; cdr3_length: 15; cdr3_aa: CASSEEGPVSNEQFF
j_call: TRBJ2-5; v_call: TRBV5-4; cdr3_length: 14; cdr3_aa: CASSLAGMVETQYF
j_call: TRBJ1-1; v_call: TRBV6-1; cdr3_length: 14; cdr3_aa: CASRTREVGAEAFF
j_call: TRBJ1-3; v_call: TRBV2; cdr3_length: 13; cdr3_aa: CANAQSSGNTIYF
j_call: TRBJ2-7; v_call: TRBV4-3; cdr3_length: 17; cdr3_aa: CASSHAGPTGLSYEQYF
j_call: TRBJ1-5; v_call: TRBV6-1; cdr3_length: 15; cdr3_aa: CASTQGQGGGQPQHF
j_call: TRBJ2-5; v_call: TRBV6-5; cdr3_length: 15; cdr3_aa: CASSRLAGGQETQYF
j_call: TRBJ1-2; v_call: TRBV5-3; cdr3_length: 18; cdr3_aa: CARSLVVIRGRGSTGYTF
j_call: TRBJ1-2; v_call: TRBV27; cdr3_length: 15; cdr3_aa: CASSSDRVASYGYTF
j_call: TRBJ1-1; v_call: TRBV11-2; cdr3_length: 15; cdr3_aa: CASSLTSGGRSEAFF
j_call: TRBJ1-3; v_call: TRBV6-5; cdr3_length: 14; cdr3_aa: CASSYGDRPNTIYF